A single sample gave rise to the 9 T cell receptor beta chains below, sequenced in a study of long-term antiretroviral therapy in people with HIV (dated by TCRdb to between 2021 and 2024). The immunoSEQ hsTCRB v3.0 assay was used at survey level resolution to sequence the TRB variable region. The table comes from immuneACCESS by way of TCRdb, which keeps in-frame sequences with V and J called. Part of the clones is missing from these tables; in studies checked, under half for an unresolved V gene and the rest for unknown reasons. In this sample the table shows roughly 36,000 clones, approximately 84% of which occur a single time. The ten top clones hold nearly 5% of the sample. Sequenced material: unsorted PBMCs, taken 2.8 years before starting antiretroviral therapy. These receptors were taken from a woman aged 25 to 39 with HIV.

The chain has TRBV5-1 and TRBJ2-1; D is undetermined. Germline loops: CDR1 SGHRS, CDR2 YFSETQ. Trimming took off 2 bases at V and 8 bases at J, with 17 bases between the two ends. This CDR3 contains 15 residues. In DNA form, the CDR3 reads TGCGCCAGCAGCTTCTTAGCCACAGAGGCGGATGAGCAGTTCTTC. Amino acid sequence: CASSFLATEADEQFF. Drawing the rest from reference TRBV5-1 and TRBJ2-1, the complete variable domain is KAGVTQTPRYLIKTRGQQVTLSCSPISGHRSVSWYQQTPGQGLQFLFEYFSETQRNKGNFPGRFSGRQFSNSRSEMNVSTLELGDSALYLCASSFLATEADEQFFGPGTRLTVL.

The V gene is TRBV6-5, the J gene TRBJ1-2; possibly TRBD1 for D (5 bases). Germline V lookup: CDR1 MNHEY, CDR2 SVGAGI. Trimming stripped 6 bases from V and 8 bases from J, with 16 bases between. CDR3 size: 13 residues. CDR3 sequence (DNA): TGTGCCAGCAGGATGACAGAACCTGAAGGCTACACCTTC. The encoded protein is CASRMTEPEGYTF.

The chain is built from TRBV5-6 and TRBJ2-2; D perhaps matches TRBD2 (7 bases). The V end was cut by 4 bases, the J end by 3 bases, with 13 bases between. The CDR3 contains 15 residues. Germline lookup yields CDR1 SGHDT and CDR2 YYEEEE. CDR3 amino acids: CASSRTGRDTGELFF. The CDR3 DNA sequence: TGTGCCAGCAGCCGAACAGGGAGGGACACCGGGGAGCTGTTTTTT.

The chain employs TRBV5-5 and TRBJ2-7; the D is unclear. The CDR3 runs 13 residues. Trimming shortened V by 3 bases and J by 4 bases, and 11 bases separated the two germline ends. Germline V CDR1 and CDR2: SGHKS, YYEKEE (reference sequence). The CDR3 region is CASSSTGVYEQYF. As DNA, the CDR3 is TGTGCCAGCAGCTCGACTGGAGTTTACGAGCAGTACTTC.

The chain has TRBV6-1 and TRBJ1-5, with 9 bases identical to TRBD1. Germline V gives CDR1 MNHNS, CDR2 SASEGT. The trim removed 2 bases at V and 7 bases at J, leaving 6 bases unmatched. The CDR3 runs 15 residues. Here the CDR3 DNA reads TGTGCCAGCAGTGAATTGGGGACAGGGAGGCAGCCCCAGCATTTT. Amino acid sequence: CASSELGTGRQPQHF.

The CDR3 here is CASHGETQYF. The DNA for the CDR3 is TGCGCCAGCCACGGTGAGACCCAGTACTTC. The genes are TRBV5-1 and TRBJ2-5; D uncertain. This CDR3 is 10 amino acids long. Trimming shortened V by 7 bases and J by 5 bases, and 6 bases separated the two germline ends. CDR1 SGHRS and CDR2 YFSETQ come from the germline V gene.

The chain has TRBV10-3 and TRBJ2-4, with D possibly being TRBD1 (7 bases). This CDR3 is built from 18 residues. Germline values: CDR1 ENHRY, CDR2 SYGVKD. V was trimmed by 3 bases and J by 3 bases, leaving 21 bases between them. DNA of the CDR3: TGTGCCATCAGTGATGGACCATCCCAGGGGGGTGTCAAAAACATTCAGTACTTC. Translated, it gives CAISDGPSQGGVKNIQYF.

The chain has TRBV7-2 and TRBJ1-4; TRBD1 matches at 7 bases. The CDR3 consists of 16 residues. With V trimmed by 5 bases and J by 7 bases, 13 bases remained unmatched. Germline V lookup: CDR1 SGHTA, CDR2 FQGNSA. The CDR3 DNA reads as TGTGCCAGCAGCCCCGGTCCGCGGGACAGCGGTGAAAAACTGTTTTTT. Translation: CASSPGPRDSGEKLFF. The variable domain in full, completed from reference TRBV7-2 and TRBJ1-4, reads GAGVSQSPSNKVTEKGKDVELRCDPISGHTALYWYRQSLGQGLEFLIYFQGNSAPDKSGLPSDRFSAERTGGSVSTLTIQRTQQEDSAVYLCASSPGPRDSGEKLFFGSGTQLSVL.

This clone has only a few counts. The V gene is TRBV27, the J gene TRBJ1-6, with D tentatively TRBD1 (5 bases). Trimming shortened V by 3 bases and J by 10 bases, and 13 bases separated the two germline ends. The germline V gene has CDR1 MNHEY and CDR2 SMNVEV (reference sequence). The CDR3 runs 14 residues. CDR3: CASSLGGYSSPLHF. CDR3 nucleotide sequence: TGTGCCAGCAGTTTGGGGGGTTATTCCTCACCCCTCCACTTT.